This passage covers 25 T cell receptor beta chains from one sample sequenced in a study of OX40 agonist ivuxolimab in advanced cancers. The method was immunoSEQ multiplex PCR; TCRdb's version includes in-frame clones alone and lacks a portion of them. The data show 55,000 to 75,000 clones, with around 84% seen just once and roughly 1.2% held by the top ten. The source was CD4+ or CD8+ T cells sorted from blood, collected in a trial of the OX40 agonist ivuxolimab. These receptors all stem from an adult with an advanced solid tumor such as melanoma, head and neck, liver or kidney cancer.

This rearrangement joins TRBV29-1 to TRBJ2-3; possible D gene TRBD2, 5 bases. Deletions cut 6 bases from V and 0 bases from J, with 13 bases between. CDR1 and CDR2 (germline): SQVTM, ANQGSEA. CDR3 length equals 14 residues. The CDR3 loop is CSVSRGASTDTQYF. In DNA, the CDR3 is TGCAGCGTGTCCCGGGGAGCTAGCACAGATACGCAGTATTTT.

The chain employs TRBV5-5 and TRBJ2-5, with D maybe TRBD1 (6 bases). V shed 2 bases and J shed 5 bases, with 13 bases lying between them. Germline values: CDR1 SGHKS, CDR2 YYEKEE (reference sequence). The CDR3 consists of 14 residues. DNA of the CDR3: TGTGCCAGCAGCTTCGGTCAGGGGATGGAGACCCAGTACTTC. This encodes CASSFGQGMETQYF. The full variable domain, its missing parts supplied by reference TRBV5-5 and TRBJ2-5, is DAGVTQSPTHLIKTRGQQVTLRCSPISGHKSVSWYQQVLGQGPQFIFQYYEKEERGRGNFPDRFSARQFPNYSSELNVNALLLGDSALYLCASSFGQGMETQYFGPGTRLLVL.

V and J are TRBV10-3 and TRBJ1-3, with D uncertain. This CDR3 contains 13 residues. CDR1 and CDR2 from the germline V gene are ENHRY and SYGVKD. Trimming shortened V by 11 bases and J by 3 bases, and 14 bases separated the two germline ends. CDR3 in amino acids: CAANQGYGNTIYF. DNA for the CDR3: TGTGCCGCTAACCAAGGATATGGAAACACCATATATTTT.

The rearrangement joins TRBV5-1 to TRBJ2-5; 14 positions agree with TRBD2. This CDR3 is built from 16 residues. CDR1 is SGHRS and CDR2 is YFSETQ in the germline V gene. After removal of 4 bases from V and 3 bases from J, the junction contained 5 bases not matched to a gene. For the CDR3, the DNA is TGCGCCAGCAGCCCTTCGACTAGCGGGGGGGAAGAGACCCAGTACTTC. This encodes CASSPSTSGGEETQYF. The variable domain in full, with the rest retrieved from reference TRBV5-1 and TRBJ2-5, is KAGVTQTPRYLIKTRGQQVTLSCSPISGHRSVSWYQQTPGQGLQFLFEYFSETQRNKGNFPGRFSGRQFSNSRSEMNVSTLELGDSALYLCASSPSTSGGEETQYFGPGTRLLVL.

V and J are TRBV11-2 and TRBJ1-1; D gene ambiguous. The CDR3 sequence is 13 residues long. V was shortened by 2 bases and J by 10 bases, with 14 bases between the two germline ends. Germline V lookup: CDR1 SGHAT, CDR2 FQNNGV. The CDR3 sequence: CASSLLLGRIAFF. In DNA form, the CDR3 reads TGTGCCAGCAGCTTATTATTGGGCCGGATAGCTTTCTTT.

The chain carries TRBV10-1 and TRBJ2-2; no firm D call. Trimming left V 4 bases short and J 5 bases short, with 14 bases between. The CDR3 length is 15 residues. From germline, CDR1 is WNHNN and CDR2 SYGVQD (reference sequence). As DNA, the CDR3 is TGCGCCAGCAGTGCACTATTCGGAGAAACCGGGGAGCTGTTTTTT. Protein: CASSALFGETGELFF.

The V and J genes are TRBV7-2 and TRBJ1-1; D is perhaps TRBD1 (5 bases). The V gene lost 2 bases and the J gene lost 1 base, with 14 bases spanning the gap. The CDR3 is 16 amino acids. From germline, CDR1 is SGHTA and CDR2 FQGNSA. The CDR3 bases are TGTGCCAGCAGCTTACGGGCTGGGGCAGGGAACACTGAAGCTTTCTTT. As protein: CASSLRAGAGNTEAFF.

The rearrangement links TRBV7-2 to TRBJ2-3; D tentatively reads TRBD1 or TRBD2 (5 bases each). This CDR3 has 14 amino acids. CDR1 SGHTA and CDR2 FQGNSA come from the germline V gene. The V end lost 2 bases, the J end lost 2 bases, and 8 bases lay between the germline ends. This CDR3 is CASSLLGVTDTQYF. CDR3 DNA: TGTGCCAGCAGCTTATTGGGGGTCACAGATACGCAGTATTTT.

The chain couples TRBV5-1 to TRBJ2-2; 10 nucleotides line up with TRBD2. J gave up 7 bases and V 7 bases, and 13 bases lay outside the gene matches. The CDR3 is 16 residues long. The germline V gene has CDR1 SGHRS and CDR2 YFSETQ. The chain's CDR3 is CASVDLAGAIGGELFF. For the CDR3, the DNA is TGCGCCAGCGTCGACCTAGCGGGGGCCATCGGCGGGGAGCTGTTTTTT.

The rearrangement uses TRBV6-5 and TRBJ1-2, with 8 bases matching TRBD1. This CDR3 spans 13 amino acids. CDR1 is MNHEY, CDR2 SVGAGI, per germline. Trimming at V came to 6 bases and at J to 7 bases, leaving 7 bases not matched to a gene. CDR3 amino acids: CASRSGQEFGYTF. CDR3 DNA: TGTGCCAGCAGATCGGGACAGGAGTTTGGCTACACCTTC.

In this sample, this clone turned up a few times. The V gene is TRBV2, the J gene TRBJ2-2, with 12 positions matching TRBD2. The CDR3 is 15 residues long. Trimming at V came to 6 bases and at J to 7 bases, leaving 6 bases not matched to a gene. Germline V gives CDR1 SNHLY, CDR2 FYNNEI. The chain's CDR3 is CASRLAGGPVGELFF. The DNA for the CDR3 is TGTGCCAGCAGGCTAGCGGGGGGGCCGGTCGGGGAGCTGTTTTTT.

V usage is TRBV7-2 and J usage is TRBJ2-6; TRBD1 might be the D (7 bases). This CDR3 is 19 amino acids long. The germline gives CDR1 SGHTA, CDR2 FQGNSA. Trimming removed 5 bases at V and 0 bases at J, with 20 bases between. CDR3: CASSGRRGTAYSGANVLTF. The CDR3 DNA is TGTGCCAGCAGCGGCCGACGCGGGACAGCCTACTCTGGGGCCAACGTCCTGACTTTC.

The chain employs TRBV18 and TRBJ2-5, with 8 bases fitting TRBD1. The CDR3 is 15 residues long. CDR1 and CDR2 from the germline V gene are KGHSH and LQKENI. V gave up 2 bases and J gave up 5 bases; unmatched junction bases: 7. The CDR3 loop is CASSPRTGRTETQYF. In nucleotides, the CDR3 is TGTGCCAGCTCACCAAGGACAGGGCGTACGGAGACCCAGTACTTC. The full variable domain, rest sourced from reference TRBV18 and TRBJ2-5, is NAGVMQNPRHLVRRRGQEARLRCSPMKGHSHVYWYRQLPEEGLKFMVYLQKENIIDESGMPKERFSAEFPKEGPSILRIQQVVRGDSAAYFCASSPRTGRTETQYFGPGTRLLVL.

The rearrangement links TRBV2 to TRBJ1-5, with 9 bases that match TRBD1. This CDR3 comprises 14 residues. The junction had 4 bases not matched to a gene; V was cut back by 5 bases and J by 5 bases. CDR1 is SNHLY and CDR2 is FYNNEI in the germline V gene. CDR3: CASSQGQGHQPQHF. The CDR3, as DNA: TGTGCCAGCAGTCAGGGACAGGGACATCAGCCCCAGCATTTT.

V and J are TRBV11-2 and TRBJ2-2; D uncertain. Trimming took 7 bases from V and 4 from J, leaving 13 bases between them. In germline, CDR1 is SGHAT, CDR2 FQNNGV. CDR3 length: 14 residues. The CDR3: CASTLDTSTGELFF. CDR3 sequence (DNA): TGTGCCAGCACCCTTGACACCTCCACCGGGGAGCTGTTTTTT.

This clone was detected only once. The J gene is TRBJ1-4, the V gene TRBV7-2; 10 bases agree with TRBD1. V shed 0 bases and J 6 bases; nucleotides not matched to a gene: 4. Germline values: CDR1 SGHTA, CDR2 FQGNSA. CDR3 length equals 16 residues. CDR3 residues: CASSLAIGTGDEKLFF. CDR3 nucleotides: TGTGCCAGCAGCTTAGCGATCGGGACAGGGGATGAAAAACTGTTTTTT.

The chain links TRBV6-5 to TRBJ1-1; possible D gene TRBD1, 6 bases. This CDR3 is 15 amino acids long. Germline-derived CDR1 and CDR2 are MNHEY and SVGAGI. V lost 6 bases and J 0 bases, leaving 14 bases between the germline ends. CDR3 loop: CASRPPGTLNTEAFF. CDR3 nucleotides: TGTGCCAGCAGACCTCCTGGGACATTGAACACTGAAGCTTTCTTT.

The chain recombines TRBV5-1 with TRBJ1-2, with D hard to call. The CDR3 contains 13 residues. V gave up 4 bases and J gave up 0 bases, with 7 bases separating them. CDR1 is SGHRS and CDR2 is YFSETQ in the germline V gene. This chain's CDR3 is CASSPTTNYGYTF. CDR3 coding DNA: TGCGCCAGCAGCCCAACGACTAACTATGGCTACACCTTC.

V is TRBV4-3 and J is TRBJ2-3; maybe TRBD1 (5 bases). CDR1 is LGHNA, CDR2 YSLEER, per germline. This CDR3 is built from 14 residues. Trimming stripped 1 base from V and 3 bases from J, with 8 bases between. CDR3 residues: CASSQVRGTDTQYF. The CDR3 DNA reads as TGCGCCAGCAGCCAAGTAAGGGGTACAGATACGCAGTATTTT.

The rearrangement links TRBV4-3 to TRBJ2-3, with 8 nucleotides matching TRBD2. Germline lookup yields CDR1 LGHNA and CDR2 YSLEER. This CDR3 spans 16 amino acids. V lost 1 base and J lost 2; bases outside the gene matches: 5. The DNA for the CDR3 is TGCGCCAGCAGCCAAGGTGCGGGGGGACCCACAGATACGCAGTATTTT. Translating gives CASSQGAGGPTDTQYF.

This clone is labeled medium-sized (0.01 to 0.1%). The CDR3 protein is CASSLRGLYGYTF. The DNA of the CDR3 is TGTGCCAGCAGCTTGCGGGGGCTCTATGGCTACACCTTC. V gene TRBV5-5 combines with J gene TRBJ1-2, with D possibly TRBD1 on 6 matching bases. The V gene lost 1 base and the J gene lost 4 bases, with 8 bases spanning the gap. Germline CDR1 SGHKS, CDR2 YYEKEE (reference sequence). The CDR3 length is 13 residues.

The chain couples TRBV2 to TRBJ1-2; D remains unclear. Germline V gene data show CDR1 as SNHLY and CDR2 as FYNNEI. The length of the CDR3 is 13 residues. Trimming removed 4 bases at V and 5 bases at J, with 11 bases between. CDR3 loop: CASSAVGSYGYTF. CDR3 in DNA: TGTGCCAGCAGTGCGGTAGGGTCGTATGGCTACACCTTC.

The CDR3 coding sequence is TGCGCCAGCAGGCAGACAACGACAGGGAGGGCTAACTATGGCTACACCTTC. It translates to CASRQTTTGRANYGYTF. The chain joins TRBV5-1 to TRBJ1-2, with 7 positions matching TRBD1. The CDR3 sequence is 17 residues long. CDR1 is SGHRS and CDR2 is YFSETQ in the germline V gene. V trimming: 5 bases; J trimming: 0 bases; junction bases outside the gene matches: 13.

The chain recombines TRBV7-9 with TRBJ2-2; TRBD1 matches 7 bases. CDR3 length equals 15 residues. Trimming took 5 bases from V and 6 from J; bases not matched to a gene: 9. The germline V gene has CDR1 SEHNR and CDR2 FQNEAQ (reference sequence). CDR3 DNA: TGTGCCAGCAGCCCCCGGACAGGTCCATCCGGGGAGCTGTTTTTT. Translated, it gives CASSPRTGPSGELFF. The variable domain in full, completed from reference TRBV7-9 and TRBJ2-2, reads DTGVSQNPRHKITKRGQNVTFRCDPISEHNRLYWYRQTLGQGPEFLTYFQNEAQLEKSRLLSDRFSAERPKGSFSTLEIQRTEQGDSAMYLCASSPRTGPSGELFFGEGSRLTVL.

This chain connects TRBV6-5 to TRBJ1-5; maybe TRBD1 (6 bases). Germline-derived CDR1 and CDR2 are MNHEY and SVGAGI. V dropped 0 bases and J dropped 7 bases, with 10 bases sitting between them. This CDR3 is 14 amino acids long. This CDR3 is CASSYSGGRQPQHF. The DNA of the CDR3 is TGTGCCAGCAGTTACTCGGGGGGGCGGCAGCCCCAGCATTTT.